This TCR beta chain was captured by sequencing in a study of cytomegalovirus exposure and HLA in healthy donors. On the study more broadly: Among the 300 to 400 donors who were genotyped, over 70% fell in the genetic ancestry cluster that is associated with self-reported Caucasian donors. General study findings and limits: Listed as cytomegalovirus-associated were 150 to 200 TCR beta chains. Earlier findings revealed that most TCR beta V segments proved productive either about 87% or about 30% of the time. Some segments of the V type, notably TRBV6-2 and TRBV6-3, were excluded as indistinguishable.

Germline V CDR1 and CDR2: MNHNS, SASEGT. V shed 4 bases and J 0 bases; nucleotides not matched to a gene: 4. This CDR3 has 15 residues. Concerning this clone itself: Its antigen is undetermined.

The PCR employed 60 Vbeta primers together with 13 Jbeta primers. Profiled with immunoSEQ multiplex PCR; TCRdb holds only in-frame clones, not every one. The table has roughly 140,000 clones, more than 70% seen once. The receptor was isolated from a woman between 35 and 50 years old in good health and CMV-seronegative. The material sequenced was PBMCs. V gene TRBV6-1 combines with J gene TRBJ1-2; TRBD1 agrees at 8 bases. The CDR3 here is CASSAQTGANYGYTF. CDR3 in DNA: TGTGCCAGCAGTGCCCAGACAGGGGCTAACTATGGCTACACCTTC.